This TCR beta chain was recorded in a study of OX40 agonist ivuxolimab in advanced cancers. Germline lookup yields CDR1 MNHEY and CDR2 SVGAGI. The CDR3 spans 15 residues. V lost 0 bases, J lost 6 bases, and 3 bases stayed unmatched. This clone was picked up a small number of times. Measured with immunoSEQ multiplex PCR; TCRdb has only the in-frame clones, and not every one. The sample yields fewer than 65,000 clones, about nine tenths seen once. The rearrangement links TRBV6-5 to TRBJ2-7; 12 nucleotides align to TRBD2. Sequenced material: CD4+ or CD8+ T cells sorted from blood, taken in a trial of the OX40 agonist ivuxolimab. The sequence was obtained from an adult with an advanced solid tumor such as melanoma, head and neck, liver or kidney cancer. The CDR3 is CASSYSTSGSREQYF. The CDR3 region has the DNA TGTGCCAGCAGTTACTCGACTAGCGGGAGTCGCGAGCAGTACTTC.